This T cell receptor beta chain derives from a study of T-cell reconstitution after alpha-beta-depleted transplantation in children (dated by TCRdb to about 2016). With respect to the entire study: T-cell immune reconstitution after TCRalphabeta/CD19-depleted allogeneic hematopoietic cell transplantation in children was quantitatively tracked in the study by means of TCR repertoire profiling. What the research found in general, with its limitations: About two months after transplant, the apparently early recovery of alphabetaT-cell counts reportedly depended on just several hundred clones that had expanded rapidly and came from non-depleted graft cells. In some patients, the high TCRbeta diversity seen at day 60 was put down to recipient T cells and intrathymic progenitors that had survived conditioning. Hyperexpanded clone frequencies declined over subsequent months; after one year, T-cell counts and TCRbeta diversity were mostly attributed to newly produced T cells.

V loses 6 bases of germline sequence and J loses 0 bases, and the interval between the two ends is 12 bases. From the cysteine through the phenylalanine, the CDR3 covers 14 amino acids. CDR3 DNA is the only sequence kept; it has 42 bases, read in frame from the first base. CDR1 MNHEY and CDR2 SMNVEV were looked up in the germline V gene (reference sequence). The treatment or condition label for this specimen denotes: allogeneic hematopoietic cell transplantation with graft depleted of TCRalphabeta T cells and CD19 B cells. Transplant recipients were children who received TCRalphabeta/CD19-depleted allogeneic hematopoietic cell grafts. The library was generated by PCR. TCRdb shows the sequencer as Illumina HiSeq 2500. Molecular barcoding was employed in the preparation of TCR libraries, with unique molecular identifiers being used to normalize TCRbeta repertoire quantification. TCRdb reanalyzed the raw reads on its own, using fastp at Q25 for trimming and MiXCR for clone calling, and kept in-frame beta chains. CDR3 protein duplicates are merged, each entry listing the most common genes and DNA. The sample yields fewer than 550,000 distinct CDR3 sequences; over 9.5% were counted once. Of the sample, 2% falls within the top ten clones.

This clonotype was observed at least ten times. The clone's antigen remains unknown. No clone much larger than this one lies a single base away; base qualities are absent. The source material was PBMCs, sampled before TCRalphabeta/CD19-depleted stem cell transplant. The receptor's source is a child aged 2-15 years with inherited bone marrow failure, due to receive a stem cell transplant. The chain employs TRBV27 and TRBJ2-7; tentative D gene TRBD1, with 5 bases matching. The bases read TGTGCCAGCAGCACCACAGGAAACTCCTACGAGCAGTACTTC. It is translated as CASSTTGNSYEQYF.